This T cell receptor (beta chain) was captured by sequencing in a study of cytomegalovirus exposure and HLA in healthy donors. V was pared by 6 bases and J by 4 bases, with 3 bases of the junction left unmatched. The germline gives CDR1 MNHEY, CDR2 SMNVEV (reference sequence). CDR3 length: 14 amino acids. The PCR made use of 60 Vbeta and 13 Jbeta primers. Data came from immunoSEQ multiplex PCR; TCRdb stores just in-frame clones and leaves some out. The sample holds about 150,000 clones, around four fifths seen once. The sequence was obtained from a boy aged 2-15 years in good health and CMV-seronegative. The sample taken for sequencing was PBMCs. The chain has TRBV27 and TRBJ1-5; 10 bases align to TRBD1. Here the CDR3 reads CASRRTGGNQPQHF. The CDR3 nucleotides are TGTGCCAGCAGGAGGACAGGGGGAAATCAGCCCCAGCATTTT.